These T cell receptor beta chains were read from a single sample in a study of T cell responses to AZD1222 COVID-19 vaccine. Profiling relied on immunoSEQ multiplex PCR, and the TCRdb table lists in-frame clones only, not all of them. The sample has just under 150,000 clones, roughly 88% seen once; the top ten hold 5% to 6.5%. Sequencing used peripheral blood, obtained 28 days after the second dose of the MenACWY control vaccine. The source of these receptors is an adult who received the MenACWY meningococcal vaccine as a control. Both conserved end residues are part of each CDR3. D genes are given only for firm matches. Clone sizes are given selectively: once, few, many, or a class where the clone is expanded.

CSANQAYEQYF	TGCAGTGCCAATCAAGCCTACGAGCAGTACTTC	TRBJ2-7	.	TRBV20-1	.
CASSPTTGFEAFF	TGTGCCAGCTCACCTACGACAGGGTTTGAAGCTTTCTTT	TRBJ1-1	.	TRBV18	TRBD1
CASSVGPQSPDTQYF	TGTGCCAGCAGTGTGGGGCCACAATCTCCAGATACGCAGTATTTT	TRBJ2-3	.	TRBV6-4	.
CASSYRGGQETQYF	TGTGCCAGCAGTTACAGGGGGGGCCAAGAGACCCAGTACTTC	TRBJ2-5	.	TRBV6-2/TRBV6-3	.
CASSSIVLRTYGYTF	TGTGCCAGCAGCTCTATCGTCCTCAGGACCTATGGCTACACCTTC	TRBJ1-2	.	TRBV7-9	.
CASSLQGRNNNSPLHF	TGTGCCAGCAGCTTACAGGGGCGAAATAATAATTCACCCCTCCACTTT	TRBJ1-6	.	TRBV7-2	.
CASSVRMVNNEQFF	TGTGCCAGTAGTGTCCGCATGGTAAACAATGAGCAGTTCTTC	TRBJ2-1	.	TRBV19	.
CASSLGPDWHSNQPQHF	TGTGCCAGCAGCTTAGGTCCGGACTGGCATAGCAATCAGCCCCAGCATTTT	TRBJ1-5	.	TRBV5-5	.
CASSLASGAETQYF	TGTGCCAGCAGCTTAGCCTCTGGGGCCGAGACCCAGTACTTC	TRBJ2-5	few	TRBV7-9	.
CASSLFTRQGGGNTIYF	TGCGCCAGCAGCTTGTTCACACGGCAGGGTGGTGGAAACACCATATATTTT	TRBJ1-3	once	TRBV5-1	.
CASSRLVNEQFF	TGTGCCAGCAGTCGACTAGTGAATGAGCAGTTCTTC	TRBJ2-1	.	TRBV6-6	.
CASSVTGTYGYTF	TGCGCCAGCAGCGTCACAGGGACCTATGGCTACACCTTC	TRBJ1-2	.	TRBV5-1	.
CATARGPSYNEQFF	TGTGCCACCGCCAGGGGTCCCTCCTACAATGAGCAGTTCTTC	TRBJ2-1	.	TRBV19	.
CASSVDGGSSYNEQFF	TGTGCCAGCAGCGTAGATGGCGGGAGCTCCTACAATGAGCAGTTCTTC	TRBJ2-1	.	TRBV9	TRBD2
CASSILGTGILELFF	TGTGCCAGTAGTATATTAGGGACAGGCATTTTGGAACTGTTTTTT	TRBJ1-4	.	TRBV19	TRBD1
CASSLLGRGYTF	TGTGCCAGCAGTTTACTGGGGCGAGGCTACACCTTC	TRBJ1-2	.	TRBV12-3/TRBV12-4	.
CASSELKGAVYGYTF	TGTGCCAGCAGTGAATTGAAAGGAGCCGTCTATGGCTACACCTTC	TRBJ1-2	.	TRBV25-1	.
CASSEYGIRGGYTF	TGTGCCAGCAGTGAATACGGAATTAGGGGTGGCTACACCTTC	TRBJ1-2	once	TRBV6-1	.
CASSSGPGQNYGYTF	TGTGCCAGCAGCTCCGGACCGGGACAGAACTATGGCTACACCTTC	TRBJ1-2	.	TRBV7-3	TRBD1
CASSQRGGATNEKLFF	TGCGCCAGCAGCCAAAGGGGAGGGGCAACTAATGAAAAACTGTTTTTT	TRBJ1-4	.	TRBV4-1	.
CASGRETQYF	TGTGCCAGCGGTAGGGAGACCCAGTACTTC	TRBJ2-5	.	TRBV4-2	.
CASSRATGQTNYGYTF	TGTGCCAGCAGCCGCGCAACAGGGCAAACTAACTATGGCTACACCTTC	TRBJ1-2	.	TRBV4-2	.
CASSSRQGPNEKLFF	TGTGCCAGCTCGTCTCGACAGGGCCCAAATGAAAAACTGTTTTTT	TRBJ1-4	.	TRBV18	TRBD1
CASRGMNTEAFF	TGTGCCAGCAGGGGTATGAACACTGAAGCTTTCTTT	TRBJ1-1	.	TRBV27	.
CASSFAASNYGYTF	TGTGCCAGCAGTTTTGCAGCTTCAAACTATGGCTACACCTTC	TRBJ1-2	.	TRBV28	.
CASSPDGAGYTEAFF	TGTGCCAGCAGCCCCGACGGGGCCGGATACACTGAAGCTTTCTTT	TRBJ1-1	.	TRBV13	.
CASSTTGPGTQHF	TGTGCCAGTAGTACGACAGGGCCCGGGACCCAGCATTTT	TRBJ1-5	.	TRBV19	TRBD1
CASRMTGDNEQFF	TGTGCCAGCAGGATGACAGGGGACAATGAGCAGTTCTTC	TRBJ2-1	.	TRBV6-5	TRBD1
CASSQDEMARVFF	TGTGCCAGCAGCCAAGATGAAATGGCTAGGGTGTTTTTT	TRBJ2-2	.	TRBV3-1/TRBV3-2	.
CASRPTRTAIPYGYTF	TGTGCCAGCAGGCCAACAAGGACAGCAATCCCGTATGGCTACACCTTC	TRBJ1-2	.	TRBV2	.
CASSLGTGGKETQYF	TGCGCCAGCAGCCTGGGAACAGGGGGGAAAGAGACCCAGTACTTC	TRBJ2-5	once	TRBV5-1	TRBD1
CASSLGVRGYGQPQHF	TGTGCCAGCAGCTTAGGGGTGAGGGGCTATGGTCAGCCCCAGCATTTT	TRBJ1-5	.	TRBV7-2	.
CASSMGGQGLQPQHF	TGTGCCAGTAGTATGGGCGGCCAAGGTTTACAGCCCCAGCATTTT	TRBJ1-5	.	TRBV19	.